The 2 T cell receptor beta chains reported below all come from one sample, sequenced in a study of blood T cell repertoires in COVID-19. Measured with immunoSEQ multiplex PCR; TCRdb has only the in-frame clones, and not every one. The sample includes around 32,000 clones, 80% to 90% of them seen just once. The sequencing input was peripheral blood. These receptors originate from a woman older than 75 with active or convalescent COVID-19.

J is TRBJ1-4 and V is TRBV5-6; D gene ambiguous. This CDR3 is built from 18 residues. From germline, CDR1 is SGHDT and CDR2 YYEEEE. The V gene lost 0 bases and the J gene lost 0 bases, with 15 bases spanning the gap. DNA for the CDR3: TGTGCCAGCAGCTTGGAAGGCGGCAGAAGCTCAACTAATGAAAAACTGTTTTTT. Protein: CASSLEGGRSSTNEKLFF.

The V call is TRBV11-3, the J call TRBJ2-7; 9 positions agree with TRBD1. CDR3 size: 14 residues. Looked up from germline, CDR1 is SGHNT and CDR2 is YENEEA. V lost 4 bases to trimming and J lost 3 bases; unmatched junction nucleotides: 4. The CDR3: CASSWGDRVYEQYF. The CDR3 DNA follows: TGTGCCAGCAGCTGGGGGGACAGGGTCTACGAGCAGTACTTC.